What follows are 19 T cell receptor beta chains derived from one specimen sequenced in a study of cytomegalovirus exposure and HLA in healthy donors. The data were produced by immunoSEQ multiplex PCR, yet TCRdb's version contains in-frame clones alone and is incomplete. The sample shows 60,000 or so clones, roughly nine tenths of them seen only once. Sequences were obtained from PBMCs. The receptor source for this set is a woman aged 18 to 35 in good health and CMV-seronegative.

The V and J genes are TRBV27 and TRBJ2-1; 9 nucleotides match TRBD1. V was pared by 5 bases and J by 8 bases, with 7 bases of the junction left unmatched. The CDR3 is 14 residues long. Germline CDR1 is MNHEY and CDR2 is SMNVEV (reference sequence). The chain's CDR3 is CASSPIGQGHEQFF. CDR3 coding DNA: TGTGCCAGCAGTCCTATTGGACAGGGGCATGAGCAGTTCTTC.

J is TRBJ2-1 and V is TRBV19; 8 nucleotides align to TRBD2. Looked up from germline, CDR1 is LNHDA and CDR2 is SQIVND (reference sequence). J lost 7 bases, V lost 5 bases, and 13 bases had no gene match. The CDR3 length is 16 residues. CDR3 nucleotide sequence: TGTGCCAGTAGTCCAATAGCGGGACCGCTTGGTAATGAGCAGTTCTTC. This translates into CASSPIAGPLGNEQFF.

The V gene is TRBV6-1, the J gene TRBJ1-1; 7 bases fit TRBD1. CDR3 length: 12 residues. Germline CDR1 MNHNS, CDR2 SASEGT. V was clipped by 3 bases and J by 8 bases; unmatched bases: 3. CDR3 sequence: CASSDRTGEAFF. The DNA of the CDR3 is TGTGCCAGCAGTGACAGGACAGGCGAAGCTTTCTTT.

The genes are TRBV28 and TRBJ2-5, with 9 bases matching TRBD2. Unmatched junction bases numbered 12, after V lost 0 bases and J lost 4 bases. Germline V lookup: CDR1 MDHEN, CDR2 SYDVKM. The length of the CDR3 is 18 residues. This CDR3 is CASSLWAPGAGGRETQYF. CDR3 coding DNA: TGTGCCAGCAGTTTATGGGCCCCCGGAGCGGGGGGCCGAGAGACCCAGTACTTC.

The chain employs TRBV28 and TRBJ1-2; D is undetermined. The CDR3 is 13 residues long. Germline V lookup: CDR1 MDHEN, CDR2 SYDVKM. The V end lost 2 bases, the J end lost 3 bases, and 7 bases lay between the germline ends. The DNA of the CDR3 is TGTGCCAGCAGTTTAATTTCCGACTATGGCTACACCTTC. Protein: CASSLISDYGYTF.

The V and J genes are TRBV29-1 and TRBJ2-3; no firm D call. CDR3 length: 11 residues. With 2 bases removed from V and 8 bases from J, the gap between germline ends came to 8 bases. Germline loops: CDR1 SQVTM, CDR2 ANQGSEA. In nucleotides, the CDR3 is TGCAGCGTTGAACCCAGAGGTACGCAGTATTTT. It codes for CSVEPRGTQYF.

The V call is TRBV5-6, the J call TRBJ1-2; D is unresolved. Germline V lookup: CDR1 SGHDT, CDR2 YYEEEE. The CDR3 sequence is 11 residues long. Deletions cut 2 bases from V and 6 bases from J, with 5 bases between. The CDR3 loop reads CASSFYHGYTF. The CDR3 region has the DNA TGTGCCAGCAGCTTCTATCATGGCTACACCTTC.

The CDR3: CASSLRLAGVLGNEQFF. The CDR3 nucleotides read TGTGCCAGCAGCTTGCGGTTAGCGGGAGTGTTAGGCAATGAGCAGTTCTTC. The J gene is TRBJ2-1, the V gene TRBV7-8; 9 bases fit TRBD2. This CDR3 is built from 17 residues. Germline loops: CDR1 SGHVS, CDR2 FQNEAQ. With V trimmed by 3 bases and J by 6 bases, 12 bases remained unmatched.

J is TRBJ1-1 and V is TRBV5-1; no firm D call. CDR3 length: 12 amino acids. Trimming cost V 7 bases and J 1 base, with 8 bases left between them. Germline V gene sequence: CDR1 SGHRS, CDR2 YFSETQ. The CDR3 nucleotides read TGCGCCAGCGGAGCTGGGAACACTGAAGCTTTCTTT. Translated, it gives CASGAGNTEAFF.

V and J are TRBV9 and TRBJ2-3; TRBD2 matches at 9 bases. The CDR3 contains 15 residues. The V gene end was trimmed by 6 bases and the J gene end by 0 bases; junction bases not matched to a gene: 5. From germline, CDR1 is SGDLS and CDR2 YYNGEE. The chain's CDR3 is CASTYTSGSTDTQYF. As DNA, the CDR3 is TGTGCCAGCACCTACACTAGCGGGAGCACAGATACGCAGTATTTT.

The chain combines TRBV6-1 with TRBJ1-5; D unresolved. Looked up from germline, CDR1 is MNHNS and CDR2 is SASEGT. The CDR3 is made up of 12 amino acids. V lost 5 bases to trimming and J lost 1 base, with 3 bases between them. The CDR3 DNA reads as TGTGCCAGCAGTCCAAGCAATCAGCCCCAGCATTTT. Translated, it gives CASSPSNQPQHF.

The chain recombines TRBV9 with TRBJ1-5, with D possibly being TRBD1 (5 bases). Germline values: CDR1 SGDLS, CDR2 YYNGEE. The CDR3 is 15 amino acids. V dropped 0 bases and J dropped 3 bases, with 10 bases sitting between them. For the CDR3, the DNA is TGTGCCAGCAGCGTAGGAGGCGGGACCAATCAGCCCCAGCATTTT. Its protein is CASSVGGGTNQPQHF.

This rearrangement joins TRBV28 to TRBJ2-7; 12 bases agree with TRBD1. Germline CDR1 reads MDHEN; CDR2 reads SYDVKM. The CDR3 loop spans 13 amino acids. The V and J ends lost 6 bases and 11 bases, in that order; junction bases with no gene match: 8. The CDR3 bases are TGTGCCAGCAGCCCGGGACAGGGGGCAGATAAGTACTTC. Translating it yields CASSPGQGADKYF.

V and J are TRBV7-9 and TRBJ2-2, with 7 bases that match TRBD2. The germline gives CDR1 SEHNR, CDR2 FQNEAQ (reference sequence). V was pared by 4 bases and J by 1 base, with 6 bases of the junction left unmatched. The CDR3 spans 16 residues. CDR3 coding DNA: TGTGCCAGCAGCTCCGAGGAGCGGGGGAACACCGGGGAGCTGTTTTTT. It specifies CASSSEERGNTGELFF. The variable domain in full, completed from reference TRBV7-9 and TRBJ2-2, reads DTGVSQNPRHKITKRGQNVTFRCDPISEHNRLYWYRQTLGQGPEFLTYFQNEAQLEKSRLLSDRFSAERPKGSFSTLEIQRTEQGDSAMYLCASSSEERGNTGELFFGEGSRLTVL.

The genes are TRBV25-1 and TRBJ1-2, with TRBD1 as a possible D gene (5 bases). Germline loops: CDR1 MGHDK, CDR2 SYGVNS. V shed 5 bases and J shed 2 bases, with 9 bases lying between them. This CDR3 is 13 amino acids long. This CDR3 is CASSKTENYGYTF. The CDR3 nucleotides are TGTGCCAGCAGTAAGACAGAGAACTATGGCTACACCTTC.

The rearrangement uses TRBV28 and TRBJ2-7; 7 positions agree with TRBD1. The ends lost 8 bases at V and 1 base at J; junction bases unmatched: 8. CDR1 MDHEN and CDR2 SYDVKM come from the germline V gene. The CDR3 length is 14 residues. In DNA form, the CDR3 reads TGTGCCAGCTATGGGGCAGGGGGTTCCTACGAGCAGTACTTC. Protein: CASYGAGGSYEQYF. The complete variable domain, with remaining parts taken from reference TRBV28 and TRBJ2-7, reads DVKVTQSSRYLVKRTGEKVFLECVQDMDHENMFWYRQDPGLGLRLIYFSYDVKMKEKGDIPEGYSVSREKKERFSLILESASTNQTSMYLCASYGAGGSYEQYFGPGTRLTVT.

The V gene is TRBV11-3, the J gene TRBJ2-1, with D unresolved. Germline assignment: CDR1 SGHNT and CDR2 YENEEA. Trimming took off 6 bases at V and 5 bases at J, with 5 bases between the two ends. This CDR3 contains 11 residues. CDR3 coding DNA: TGTGCCAGCAGTTTTAACAATGAGCAGTTCTTC. It specifies CASSFNNEQFF.

V is TRBV5-1 and J is TRBJ2-3; weak D call: TRBD2 (7 bases). CDR3 length equals 16 residues. CDR1 is SGHRS and CDR2 is YFSETQ in the germline V gene. Trimming cost V 0 bases and J 2 bases, with 13 bases left between them. CDR3 region: CASSLGPGGPTDTQYF. The DNA for the CDR3 is TGCGCCAGCAGCTTGGGTCCCGGGGGGCCCACAGATACGCAGTATTTT.

This chain uses TRBV28 with TRBJ2-5, with D unresolved. The germline CDR1 and CDR2 sequences are MDHEN and SYDVKM. Trimming left V 7 bases short and J 10 bases short, with 16 bases between. The CDR3 length is 12 residues. CDR3 amino acids: CASTRRSGVQYF. The CDR3 nucleotides read TGTGCCAGCACTAGGCGCTCGGGTGTCCAGTACTTC.